This T cell receptor (beta chain) was identified during a study of blood T cell repertoires in COVID-19. Study information: Material from acute and convalescent COVID-19 was sourced from the United States, Italy and Spain. The analysed material was cDNA or gDNA that came from T cells, B-cell-depleted T cells, or PBMCs.

In the original analysis: Amplification of reference gene primers was used by the study to estimate nucleated cell counts. Method: immunoSEQ multiplex PCR; TCRdb's copy keeps in-frame clones and lacks some. V and J calls and clone size are those listed in that table; D and trimming were worked out from the DNA. The table shows approximately 170,000 clones, with about 80% occurring only once. Germline V CDR1 and CDR2: SNHLY, FYNNEI. The CDR3 sequence is 15 residues long. V lost 6 bases to trimming and J lost 4 bases; unmatched junction nucleotides: 7. Material: peripheral blood. J is TRBJ1-5 and V is TRBV2; 9 bases line up with TRBD1. This TCR was sampled from an elderly woman with acute or convalescent COVID-19. The CDR3 spells CASSPLGTGNQPQHF. The CDR3 DNA is TGTGCCAGCAGCCCCTTAGGGACAGGGAATCAGCCCCAGCATTTT.